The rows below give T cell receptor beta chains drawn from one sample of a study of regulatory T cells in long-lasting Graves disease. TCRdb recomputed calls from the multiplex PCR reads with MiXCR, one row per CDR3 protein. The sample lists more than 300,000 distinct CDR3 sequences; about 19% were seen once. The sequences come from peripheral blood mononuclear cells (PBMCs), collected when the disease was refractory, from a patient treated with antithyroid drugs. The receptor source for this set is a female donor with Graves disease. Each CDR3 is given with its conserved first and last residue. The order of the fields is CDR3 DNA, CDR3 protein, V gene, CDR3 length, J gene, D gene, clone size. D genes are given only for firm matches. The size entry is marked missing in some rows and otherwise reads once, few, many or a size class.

CDR3nt: TGTGCCAGCAGTTGGTTCGGCACAGATACGCAGTATTTT; CDR3aa: CASSWFGTDTQYF; v_gene: TRBV25-1; len: 13; j_gene: TRBJ2-3; d_gene: .; abundance: .
CDR3nt: TGTGCCACACTACCAGGACTAGGGCGGGAGAGCACAGATACGCAGTATTTT; CDR3aa: CATLPGLGRESTDTQYF; v_gene: TRBV2; len: 17; j_gene: TRBJ2-3; d_gene: TRBD2; abundance: .
CDR3nt: TGTGCCAGCAGCTCCTTACAGGGGGCAGGAGGCTACACCTTC; CDR3aa: CASSSLQGAGGYTF; v_gene: TRBV11-2; len: 14; j_gene: TRBJ1-2; d_gene: TRBD1; abundance: many
CDR3nt: TGTGCCAGCAGTGAAGAGGGGACAGGGATGTACGAGCAGTACTTC; CDR3aa: CASSEEGTGMYEQYF; v_gene: TRBV2; len: 15; j_gene: TRBJ2-7; d_gene: TRBD1; abundance: many
CDR3nt: TGCGCCAGCAGCCTACTAGCGGGAGCAGATACGCAGTATTTT; CDR3aa: CASSLLAGADTQYF; v_gene: TRBV5-1; len: 14; j_gene: TRBJ2-3; d_gene: TRBD2; abundance: .
CDR3nt: TGTGCCAGCAGCTTAGGGGGGACAGAATTTTACGAGCAGTACTTC; CDR3aa: CASSLGGTEFYEQYF; v_gene: TRBV7-9; len: 15; j_gene: TRBJ2-7; d_gene: TRBD1; abundance: .
CDR3nt: TGTGCCAGTTTCTGGTGGAAAACTGGGGCCAACGTCCTGACTTTC; CDR3aa: CASFWWKTGANVLTF; v_gene: TRBV6-1; len: 15; j_gene: TRBJ2-6; d_gene: .; abundance: many
CDR3nt: TGTGCCAGCTCACCACGCTTGACTCCGGGATCCAATGAAAAACTGTTTTTT; CDR3aa: CASSPRLTPGSNEKLFF; v_gene: TRBV18; len: 17; j_gene: TRBJ1-4; d_gene: .; abundance: many
CDR3nt: TGTGCCAGCAGACCCTCGTCGGGGGGGGCCTCGTACGAGCAGTACTTC; CDR3aa: CASRPSSGGASYEQYF; v_gene: TRBV6-1; len: 16; j_gene: TRBJ2-7; d_gene: TRBD2; abundance: many
CDR3nt: TGTGCCAGCAGTGTTAACAGGGGAACCTACGAGCAGTACTTC; CDR3aa: CASSVNRGTYEQYF; v_gene: TRBV6-1; len: 14; j_gene: TRBJ2-7; d_gene: TRBD1; abundance: many
CDR3nt: TGTGCCAGCAGTTTAAAGCCCGGGACTAGCGGCTCAGATACGCAGTATTTT; CDR3aa: CASSLKPGTSGSDTQYF; v_gene: TRBV12-3/TRBV12-4; len: 17; j_gene: TRBJ2-3; d_gene: TRBD2; abundance: many
CDR3nt: TGTGCCAGCAGTGAGCCCCTAGAACCAAAACGGTACTTC; CDR3aa: CASSEPLEPKRYF; v_gene: TRBV6-1; len: 13; j_gene: TRBJ2-7; d_gene: .; abundance: many
CDR3nt: TGTGCCAGCAGGCGGGAGGGACAGGGAATTTATGGCTACACCTTC; CDR3aa: CASRREGQGIYGYTF; v_gene: TRBV2; len: 15; j_gene: TRBJ1-2; d_gene: TRBD1; abundance: many
CDR3nt: TGTGCCAGCGGACCGGGACAGGGAGCCGCGAACACCGGGGAGCTGTTTTTT; CDR3aa: CASGPGQGAANTGELFF; v_gene: TRBV12-3/TRBV12-4; len: 17; j_gene: TRBJ2-2; d_gene: TRBD1; abundance: many
CDR3nt: TGTGCCAGCAGTTACAGCCTCTATAATTCACCCCTCCACTTT; CDR3aa: CASSYSLYNSPLHF; v_gene: TRBV6-5; len: 14; j_gene: TRBJ1-6; d_gene: .; abundance: few
CDR3nt: TGTGCCAGCAGTTTCCCTATCCGTTTAGCGGGAGGGTCCTACGAGCAGTACTTC; CDR3aa: CASSFPIRLAGGSYEQYF; v_gene: TRBV28; len: 18; j_gene: TRBJ2-7; d_gene: TRBD2; abundance: many
CDR3nt: TGTGCCAGCAGTGAAGGCCCACTAACAGGGGGCGGCTCACCCCTCCACTTT; CDR3aa: CASSEGPLTGGGSPLHF; v_gene: TRBV6-1; len: 17; j_gene: TRBJ1-6; d_gene: TRBD1; abundance: many
CDR3nt: TGTGCCAGCACCCTACAGGCTAGGAACACTGAAGCTTTCTTT; CDR3aa: CASTLQARNTEAFF; v_gene: TRBV18; len: 14; j_gene: TRBJ1-1; d_gene: .; abundance: .